The clone carrying this T cell receptor (beta chain) was counted at least ten times. The entry originates in a study of T cell repertoires in cytomegalovirus infection. The CDR3 runs to 17 residues. CDR1 SEHNR and CDR2 FQNEAQ come from the germline V gene (reference sequence). V was pared by 1 base and J by 1 base, with 16 bases between. One entry per CDR3 protein results from TCRdb running MiXCR on the reads. The table has hundreds of thousands of distinct CDR3 sequences, 20% to 30% seen once. J is TRBJ1-1 and V is TRBV7-9; D not resolved. This sequence originates from a human donor in good health (CMV status not recorded). Some clones in this sample may be carry-over from other donors' samples. The sample consisted of CD8+ T cells from PBMCs. The CDR3 nucleotides read TGTGCCAGCAGCTTAGGGCTTCCTAGTCGGCCGAACACTGAAGCTTTCTTT. It yields the protein CASSLGLPSRPNTEAFF.